These T cell receptor beta chains were read from a single sample in a study of Ad26.COV2.S vaccination and SARS-CoV-2 variants. Sequencing was performed with immunoSEQ multiplex PCR; in TCRdb, only in-frame clones are kept and a portion is missing. Seen here are 500,000 or so clones, roughly 87% observed once, and the top ten hold over 2%. Here the sequenced sample was peripheral blood, taken in a trial of Ad26.COV2.S vaccine versus placebo. All receptors come from a person between 18 and 59 years old who received the Ad26.COV2.S COVID-19 vaccine or a placebo. CDR3s include the opening cysteine and the closing phenylalanine or tryptophan. D genes are given only for firm matches. Some rows have no size entry. The others give once, few or many, or a class for an expanded clone.

>TRBJ2-3|NA|TRBV4-2|NA
CASSPSADTQYF
TGTGCCAGCAGCCCCAGTGCAGATACGCAGTATTTT
>TRBJ2-7|NA|TRBV2|TRBD1
CASSVNRGFGEQYF
TGTGCCAGCAGTGTTAACAGGGGGTTCGGCGAGCAGTACTTC
>TRBJ1-1|NA|TRBV7-9|NA
CASRDIRGRTEAFF
TGTGCCAGCAGAGATATTCGGGGACGGACGGAAGCTTTCTTT
>TRBJ1-6|NA|TRBV27|TRBD1
CASRDDLRQGNVYNSPLHF
TGTGCCAGCAGAGACGACCTCCGACAGGGGAATGTGTATAATTCACCCCTCCACTTT
>TRBJ1-1|few|TRBV5-1|TRBD1
CASSPDRGRNTEAFF
TGCGCCAGCAGTCCCGACAGGGGTCGGAACACTGAAGCTTTCTTT
>TRBJ2-1|NA|TRBV7-2|TRBD2
CASLPRSAGGSYNEQFF
TGTGCCAGCCTCCCTAGGTCAGCGGGGGGCTCCTACAATGAGCAGTTCTTC
>TRBJ1-2|once|TRBV7-2|TRBD1
CASSLAPRSGTGGGYTF
TGTGCCAGCAGCTTAGCCCCCAGATCCGGGACAGGTGGTGGCTACACCTTC
>TRBJ1-2|NA|TRBV28|TRBD1
CASRGAGGGYGYTF
TGTGCCAGCCGGGGGGCAGGGGGGGGCTATGGCTACACCTTC
>TRBJ1-6|NA|TRBV18|NA
CASSPYVRANSPLHF
TGTGCCAGCTCACCATACGTCAGGGCCAATTCACCCCTCCACTTT
>TRBJ1-1|once|TRBV19|TRBD1
CASSTGDSLNTEAFF
TGTGCCAGTAGTACCGGGGACAGCCTGAACACTGAAGCTTTCTTT
>TRBJ2-1|NA|TRBV4-2|NA
CASSQVPYNEQFF
TGTGCCAGCAGCCAAGTGCCCTACAATGAGCAGTTCTTC
>TRBJ1-4|NA|TRBV19|NA
CASSVRHDEKLFF
TGTGCCAGTAGTGTCCGACACGATGAAAAACTGTTTTTT
>TRBJ1-4|NA|TRBV9|NA
CASSALGQGGEKLFF
TGTGCCAGCAGCGCTCTAGGGCAGGGAGGAGAAAAACTGTTTTTT
>TRBJ2-3|NA|TRBV11-2|TRBD1
CASSSDRGLTDTQYF
TGTGCCAGCAGCTCCGACAGGGGGCTGACAGATACGCAGTATTTT
>TRBJ1-5|once|TRBV6-5|NA
CASSNLRGEPQHF
TGTGCCAGCAGTAATCTACGGGGGGAGCCCCAGCATTTT
>TRBJ1-5|NA|TRBV28|NA
CASSKGGGYQPQHF
TGTGCCAGCAGTAAAGGGGGGGGTTATCAGCCCCAGCATTTT
>TRBJ2-1|once|TRBV4-1|TRBD1
CASSPYPDRAYNEQFF
TGCGCCAGCAGCCCGTACCCGGACAGGGCGTACAATGAGCAGTTCTTC
>TRBJ1-1|NA|TRBV6-4|NA
CASSVRRNTEAFF
TGTGCCAGCAGTGTTAGGAGGAACACTGAAGCTTTCTTT
>TRBJ1-5|NA|TRBV4-1|NA
CASSQVPEGNQPQHF
TGCGCCAGCAGCCAAGTACCGGAGGGCAATCAGCCCCAGCATTTT
>TRBJ1-1|NA|TRBV7-2|TRBD1
CASSSWTPGQLNTEAFF
TGTGCCAGCAGCTCGTGGACACCGGGACAGCTGAACACTGAAGCTTTCTTT
>TRBJ2-3|NA|TRBV11-2|NA
CASSFRSDTQYF
TGTGCCAGCAGCTTTCGTTCAGATACGCAGTATTTT
>TRBJ2-1|once|TRBV6-5|TRBD2
CASSYSGLAGEGEQFF
TGTGCCAGCAGTTACTCGGGACTAGCGGGAGAGGGTGAGCAGTTCTTC
>TRBJ2-3|NA|TRBV5-1|NA
CASNPSGGSTDTQYF
TGCGCCAGCAACCCGTCGGGCGGTAGCACAGATACGCAGTATTTT
>TRBJ2-1|NA|TRBV2|NA
CASSELGPVAHEQFF
TGTGCCAGCAGTGAATTGGGGCCCGTTGCCCATGAGCAGTTCTTC
>TRBJ2-1|NA|TRBV5-1|NA
CASSPEGGSEQFF
TGCGCCAGCAGCCCGGAGGGGGGCTCTGAGCAGTTCTTC
>TRBJ1-3|NA|TRBV11-3|NA
CASSVEGPGNTIYF
TGTGCCAGCAGCGTCGAGGGGCCTGGAAACACCATATATTTT
>TRBJ2-3|NA|TRBV7-2|TRBD2
CASSLAGLAGSTDTQYF
TGTGCCAGCAGCTTAGCCGGCCTAGCGGGGAGCACAGATACGCAGTATTTT
>TRBJ2-5|NA|TRBV7-3|NA
CASSLGYQETQYF
TGTGCCAGCAGCTTAGGCTACCAAGAGACCCAGTACTTC
>TRBJ1-4|NA|TRBV4-1|NA
CASSRTFATNEKLFF
TGCGCCAGCAGCCGGACCTTTGCAACTAATGAAAAACTGTTTTTT
>TRBJ1-2|few|TRBV6-5|TRBD1
CASSRTGANYGYTF
TGTGCCAGCAGTAGGACAGGGGCGAACTATGGCTACACCTTC
>TRBJ1-2|NA|TRBV12-3/TRBV12-4|NA
CASRSDRGKSYTF
TGTGCCAGCAGGTCTGACCGGGGTAAAAGCTACACCTTC
>TRBJ2-5|NA|TRBV11-3|NA
CASSLDPQGTQYF
TGTGCCAGCAGCTTAGATCCACAAGGGACCCAGTACTTC
>TRBJ1-6|NA|TRBV9|NA
CASSVAGVSPLHF
TGTGCCAGCAGCGTAGCCGGGGTGTCACCCCTCCACTTT
>TRBJ1-1|NA|TRBV9|NA
CASSPRVNWGRDTEAFF
TGTGCCAGCAGCCCTAGAGTAAATTGGGGGCGAGACACTGAAGCTTTCTTT
>TRBJ2-2|NA|TRBV6-2/TRBV6-3|TRBD1
CASSYPRGPGELFF
TGTGCCAGCAGTTACCCGAGGGGGCCCGGGGAGCTGTTTTTT
>TRBJ2-2|NA|TRBV18|NA
CASPRGANTGELFF
TGTGCCAGCCCGCGAGGGGCGAACACCGGGGAGCTGTTTTTT
>TRBJ2-1|NA|TRBV9|NA
CASSGGDPPRICLFVDEQFF
TGTGCCAGCAGCGGGGGGGACCCACCCCGAATCTGTTTATTCGTGGATGAGCAGTTCTTC
>TRBJ1-1|NA|TRBV16|TRBD1
CARRGSGQGSLDTEAFF
TGTGCCAGAAGAGGCTCGGGACAGGGGTCCCTAGACACTGAAGCTTTCTTT
>TRBJ2-3|NA|TRBV7-2|NA
CASSSNRADTQYF
TGTGCCAGCAGCTCCAACAGGGCCGATACGCAGTATTTT
>TRBJ1-5|NA|TRBV27|TRBD1
CATGGNQPQHF
TGTGCGACAGGGGGTAATCAGCCCCAGCATTTT